This T cell receptor (beta chain) was found in a study of shared clonotypes between healthy human individuals. Study details: For every donor, three CD4 naive, three CD4 memory, two CD8 naive and one CD8 memory plates were used.

Note on this clone: Its antigen is unidentified.

The genomic DNA of each subset was split evenly across several immunoSEQ plates. TCRdb keeps only in-frame clones here, not all; method: immunoSEQ multiplex PCR. The repertoire holds about 2.4 million clones, with roughly nine tenths as singletons. Study-level findings and limits: Researchers sampled blood only, noting tissue repertoires likely differ. Shared across a handful of donors were roughly 4.7% of the naive CD4 clonotypes.

J was trimmed by 7 bases and V by 5 bases; bases with no gene match: 18. Germline-derived CDR1 and CDR2 are SGHAT and FQNNGV. The CDR3 covers 17 residues. The chain links TRBV11-2 to TRBJ2-7; 9 nucleotides line up with TRBD1. Sequencing was carried out using naive CD4+ T cells sorted from blood. Stated subset: CD45RA+ positively selected. This TCR came from a young man in good health. The CDR3 nucleotides read TGTGCCAGCAGCCTAACGATCACCGGGACAGGGAAAGGGGAGCAGTACTTC. It encodes CASSLTITGTGKGEQYF.